This T cell receptor (beta chain) is drawn from a study of OX40 agonist ivuxolimab in advanced cancers. Overall study context: Ivuxolimab, an antibody acting as an agonist of OX40 (CD134), was used to treat patients. A mean age of about 59 years, range about 20 to 79, was recorded, and approximately 85% were male. Two cutaneous melanoma patients and one hepatocellular carcinoma patient, three in all, had partial responses.

The ends lost 6 bases at V and 2 bases at J; junction bases unmatched: 7. The CDR3 contains 14 residues. Germline V gene sequence: CDR1 SNHLY, CDR2 FYNNEI. The study, taken as a whole, reports: Low normalized clonal expansion also occurred in some nonresponding patients.

As for this clone: Its specificity is not known.

Data came from immunoSEQ multiplex PCR; TCRdb stores just in-frame clones and leaves some out. The sample lists roughly 62,000 clones, 85% seen once, with more than 3% in the top ten. This chain connects TRBV2 to TRBJ2-7, with 7 bases that match TRBD1. This receptor was taken from an adult with an advanced solid tumor such as melanoma, head and neck, liver or kidney cancer. Sequenced here: CD4+ or CD8+ T cells sorted from blood, sampled in a trial of the OX40 agonist ivuxolimab. CDR3 sequence reads: CASRLQGIAYEQYF. Here the CDR3 DNA reads TGTGCCAGCAGACTACAGGGGATCGCCTACGAGCAGTACTTC.